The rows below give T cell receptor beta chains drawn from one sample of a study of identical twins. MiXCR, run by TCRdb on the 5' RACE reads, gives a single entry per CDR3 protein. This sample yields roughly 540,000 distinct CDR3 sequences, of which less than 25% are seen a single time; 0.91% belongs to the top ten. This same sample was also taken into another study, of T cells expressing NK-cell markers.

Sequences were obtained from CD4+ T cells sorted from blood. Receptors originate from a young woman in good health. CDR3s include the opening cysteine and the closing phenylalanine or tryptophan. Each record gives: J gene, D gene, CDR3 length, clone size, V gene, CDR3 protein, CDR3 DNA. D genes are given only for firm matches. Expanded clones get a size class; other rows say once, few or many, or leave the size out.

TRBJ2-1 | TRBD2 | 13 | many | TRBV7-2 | CASSSGSYNEQFF | TGCGCCAGCAGTAGCGGGTCCTACAATGAGCAGTTCTTC
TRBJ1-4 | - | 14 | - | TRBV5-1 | CASSLEQPNEKLFF | TGCGCCAGCAGCTTGGAACAACCTAATGAAAAACTGTTTTTT
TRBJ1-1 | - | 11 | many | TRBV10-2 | CAARLDTEAFF | TGCGCCGCTCGGCTCGACACTGAAGCTTTCTTT
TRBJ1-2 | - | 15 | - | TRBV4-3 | CASSQAVQGRYGYTF | TGCGCCAGCAGCCAAGCGGTCCAGGGCCGCTATGGCTACACCTTC
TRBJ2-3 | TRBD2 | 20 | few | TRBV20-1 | CSARLPSGLAGGPSTDTQYF | TGCAGTGCTAGACTACCTTCCGGACTAGCGGGAGGCCCCAGCACAGATACGCAGTATTTT
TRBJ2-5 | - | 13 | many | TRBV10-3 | CAISVDSQETQYF | TGTGCCATCAGTGTCGACTCTCAAGAGACCCAGTACTTC
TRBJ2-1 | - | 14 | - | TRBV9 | CASSPSPTYNEQFF | TGTGCCAGCAGCCCTAGTCCTACCTACAATGAGCAGTTCTTC
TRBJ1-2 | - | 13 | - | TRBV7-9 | CASSLVGGNGYTF | TGTGCCAGCAGCTTAGTAGGGGGGAATGGCTACACCTTC
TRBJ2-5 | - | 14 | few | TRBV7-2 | CASSSGARQETQYF | TGTGCCAGCAGCTCCGGGGCCCGACAAGAGACCCAGTACTTC
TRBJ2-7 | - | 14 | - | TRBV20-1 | CRANLPRATYEQYF | TGCAGAGCTAACCTACCGAGGGCTACCTACGAGCAGTACTTC
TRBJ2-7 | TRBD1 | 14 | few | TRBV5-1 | CASSLVAGGGEQYF | TGCGCCAGCAGCTTGGTGGCAGGGGGTGGCGAGCAGTACTTC
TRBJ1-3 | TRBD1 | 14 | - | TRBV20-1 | CSALRGGGRNTIYF | TGCAGTGCTCTCAGAGGAGGGGGCCGAAACACCATATATTTT
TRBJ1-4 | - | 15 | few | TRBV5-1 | CASSLATGEGEKLFF | TGCGCCAGCAGCTTGGCTACCGGGGAGGGAGAAAAACTGTTTTTT
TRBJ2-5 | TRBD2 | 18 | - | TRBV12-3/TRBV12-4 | CASSLVVGAGGMQETQYF | TGTGCCAGCAGTTTAGTAGTTGGAGCGGGAGGAATGCAAGAGACCCAGTACTTC
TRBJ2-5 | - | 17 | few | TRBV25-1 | CASSEFRTAGGQETQYF | TGTGCCAGCAGTGAATTCAGAACGGCAGGTGGCCAAGAGACCCAGTACTTC
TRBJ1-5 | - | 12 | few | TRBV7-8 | CASSSYNQPQHF | TGTGCCAGCAGCTCCTATAATCAGCCCCAGCATTTT
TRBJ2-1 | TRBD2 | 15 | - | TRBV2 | CASSERAGARNEQFF | TGTGCCAGCAGTGAGAGGGCGGGAGCTAGGAATGAGCAGTTCTTC
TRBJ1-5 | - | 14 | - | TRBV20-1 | CSARDAGTNQPQHF | TGCAGTGCTAGAGATGCAGGGACCAATCAGCCCCAGCATTTT
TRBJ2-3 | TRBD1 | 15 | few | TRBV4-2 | CASSPQGAGVDTQYF | TGTGCCAGCAGCCCCCAGGGGGCAGGTGTAGATACGCAGTATTTT
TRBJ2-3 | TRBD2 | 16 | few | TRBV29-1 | CSAAAGAGDVADTQYF | TGCAGCGCGGCCGCAGGCGCGGGAGATGTGGCAGATACGCAGTATTTT
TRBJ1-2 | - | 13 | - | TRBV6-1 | CASRFRGSYGYTF | TGTGCCAGCAGGTTCCGGGGTTCTTATGGCTACACCTTC
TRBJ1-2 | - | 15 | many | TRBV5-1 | CASSQGLGANYGYTF | TGCGCCAGCAGCCAAGGTCTTGGTGCTAACTATGGCTACACCTTC
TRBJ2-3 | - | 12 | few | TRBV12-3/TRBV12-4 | CASTEGGYTQYF | TGTGCCAGCACCGAGGGGGGATATACGCAGTATTTT
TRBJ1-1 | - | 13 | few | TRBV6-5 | CASNIVRNTEAFF | TGTGCCAGCAACATCGTCAGGAACACTGAAGCTTTCTTT
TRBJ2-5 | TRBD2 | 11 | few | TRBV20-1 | CSTHRSGAQYF | TGCAGTACTCACAGAAGCGGGGCCCAGTACTTC
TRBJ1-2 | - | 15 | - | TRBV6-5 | CASNFSPKVGYGYTF | TGTGCCAGCAATTTTAGCCCCAAGGTGGGCTATGGCTACACCTTC
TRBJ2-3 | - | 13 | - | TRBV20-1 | CSARLSSTDTQYF | TGCAGTGCTAGGCTCTCTAGCACAGATACGCAGTATTTT
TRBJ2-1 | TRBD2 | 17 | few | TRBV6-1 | CASRVGLAGGLYNEQFF | TGTGCCAGCAGAGTGGGACTAGCGGGGGGATTGTACAATGAGCAGTTCTTC
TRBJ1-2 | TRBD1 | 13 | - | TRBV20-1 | CSATGGTNYGYTF | TGCAGTGCTACAGGGGGGACTAACTATGGCTACACCTTC
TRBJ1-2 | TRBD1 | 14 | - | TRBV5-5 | CASSSPRQGRGYTF | TGTGCCAGCAGCTCCCCTCGACAGGGCCGAGGCTACACCTTC
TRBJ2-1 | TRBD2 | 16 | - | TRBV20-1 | CSARVGTSESYNEQFF | TGCAGTGCTAGAGTCGGGACTAGCGAGTCCTACAATGAGCAGTTCTTC
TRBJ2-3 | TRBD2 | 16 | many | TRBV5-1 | CASSLFSAGDTDTQYF | TGCGCCAGCAGCTTGTTTTCTGCGGGAGACACAGATACGCAGTATTTT
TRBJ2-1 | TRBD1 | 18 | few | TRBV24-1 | CATSDASPGQGAYNEQFF | TGTGCCACCAGTGACGCCAGCCCGGGACAGGGGGCTTACAATGAGCAGTTCTTC
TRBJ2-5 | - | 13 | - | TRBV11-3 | CASSFGLRETQYF | TGTGCCAGCAGCTTTGGACTTCGGGAGACCCAGTACTTC
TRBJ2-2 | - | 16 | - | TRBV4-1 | CASSRVTTGNTGELFF | TGCGCCAGCAGCCGCGTAACGACAGGGAACACCGGGGAGCTGTTTTTT
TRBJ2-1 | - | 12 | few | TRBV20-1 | CSASGGGDEQFF | TGCAGTGCGTCCGGGGGAGGCGATGAGCAGTTCTTC
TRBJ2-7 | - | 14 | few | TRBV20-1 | CSARGAKSSYEQYF | TGCAGTGCTCGGGGCGCAAAGAGCTCCTACGAGCAGTACTTC
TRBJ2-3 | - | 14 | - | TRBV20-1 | CSARALGNTDTQYF | TGCAGTGCTAGAGCACTCGGAAACACAGATACGCAGTATTTT
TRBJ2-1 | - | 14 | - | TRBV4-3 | CASSRAVSYNEQFF | TGCGCCAGCAGCCGGGCGGTCTCCTACAATGAGCAGTTCTTC
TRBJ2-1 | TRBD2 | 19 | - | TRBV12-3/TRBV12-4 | CASSFRPSLAGGRHNEQFF | TGTGCCAGCAGTTTCCGCCCTTCACTAGCGGGGGGCCGCCACAATGAGCAGTTCTTC
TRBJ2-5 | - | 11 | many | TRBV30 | CAWGHGETQYF | TGTGCCTGGGGACACGGGGAGACCCAGTACTTC
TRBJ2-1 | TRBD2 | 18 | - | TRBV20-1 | CSARDLGSGGAKYNEQFF | TGCAGTGCTAGAGATCTAGGAAGCGGGGGGGCTAAGTACAATGAGCAGTTCTTC
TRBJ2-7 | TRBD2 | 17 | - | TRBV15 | CATSRGMASGRAGEQYF | TGTGCCACCAGCAGAGGAATGGCTAGCGGGAGAGCGGGCGAGCAGTACTTC
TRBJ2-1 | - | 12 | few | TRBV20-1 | CSANLAGDEQFF | TGCAGTGCTAACTTAGCCGGCGATGAGCAGTTCTTC
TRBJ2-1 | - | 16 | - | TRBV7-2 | CASSYSSGGGRNEQFF | TGTGCCAGCAGCTATTCGAGCGGTGGGGGCCGGAATGAGCAGTTCTTC
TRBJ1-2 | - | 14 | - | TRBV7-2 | CASSLIPETYGYSF | TGTGCCAGCAGCTTAATTCCGGAGACCTATGGCTACTCCTTC
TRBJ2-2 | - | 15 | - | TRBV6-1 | CASAQGTVNTGELFF | TGTGCCAGCGCGCAGGGGACGGTGAACACCGGGGAGCTGTTTTTT
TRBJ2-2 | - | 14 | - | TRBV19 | CASSMGRNTGELFF | TGTGCCAGTAGCATGGGACGAAACACCGGGGAGCTGTTTTTT
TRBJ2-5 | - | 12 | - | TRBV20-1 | CSARDGLETQYF | TGCAGTGCTAGAGATGGGCTTGAGACCCAGTACTTC
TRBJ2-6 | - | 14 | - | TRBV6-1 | CASTKGGVANVLTF | TGTGCCAGCACTAAAGGTGGGGTGGCCAACGTCCTGACTTTC
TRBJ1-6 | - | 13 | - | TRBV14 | CASSQTGNSPLHF | TGTGCCAGCAGCCAAACAGGGAATTCACCCCTCCACTTT
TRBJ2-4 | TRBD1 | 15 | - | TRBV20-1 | CSAVHRGSSKNIQYF | TGCAGTGCTGTCCACAGGGGGAGTTCGAAAAACATTCAGTACTTC